The T cell receptor (beta chain) described here comes from a study of cytomegalovirus exposure and HLA in healthy donors. Whole-study findings and limits: In a later analysis, the majority of CMV-associated beta chains seemingly showed HLA restriction.

60 Vbeta and 13 Jbeta primers were used in PCR. The method was immunoSEQ multiplex PCR; TCRdb's version includes in-frame clones alone and lacks a portion of them. The sample has about 88,000 clones. Healthy bone marrow donors made up the donor group. Looked up from germline, CDR1 is SGDLS and CDR2 is YYNGEE. CDR3 length: 12 residues. Trimming took 3 bases from V and 4 from J, leaving 7 bases between them. Concerning this clone itself: The antigen is unknown.

The chain recombines TRBV9 with TRBJ1-2; no clear D gene. The TCR comes from a girl between 10 and 17 years old in good health and CMV-seropositive. Sequencing was performed on PBMCs. CDR3 sequence: CASSAQSYGYTF. The CDR3 region has the DNA TGTGCCAGCAGCGCACAGAGCTATGGCTACACCTTC. Combining the CDR3 with reference TRBV9 and TRBJ1-2 gives the whole variable domain DSGVTQTPKHLITATGQRVTLRCSPRSGDLSVYWYQQSLDQGLQFLIQYYNGEERAKGNILERFSAQQFPDLHSELNLSSLELGDSALYFCASSAQSYGYTFGSGTRLTVV.